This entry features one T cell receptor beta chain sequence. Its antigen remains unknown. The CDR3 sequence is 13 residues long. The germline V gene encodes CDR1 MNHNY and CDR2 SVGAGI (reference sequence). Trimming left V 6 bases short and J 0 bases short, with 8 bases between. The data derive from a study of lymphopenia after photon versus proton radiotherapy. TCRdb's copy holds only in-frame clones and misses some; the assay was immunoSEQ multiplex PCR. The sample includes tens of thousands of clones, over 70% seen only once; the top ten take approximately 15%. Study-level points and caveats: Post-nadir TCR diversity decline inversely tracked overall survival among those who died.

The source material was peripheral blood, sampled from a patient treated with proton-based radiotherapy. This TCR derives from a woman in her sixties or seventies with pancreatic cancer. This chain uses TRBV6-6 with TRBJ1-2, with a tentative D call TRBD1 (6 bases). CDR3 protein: CASRSGANYGYTF. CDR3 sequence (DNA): TGTGCCAGCAGGTCAGGGGCTAACTATGGCTACACCTTC.